One sample yielded the 29 T cell receptor beta chains listed below, sequenced in a study of cytomegalovirus exposure and HLA in healthy donors. Primers: 60 Vbeta forward and 13 Jbeta reverse. Sequenced by immunoSEQ multiplex PCR; TCRdb stores in-frame clones only, minus some. The sample lists roughly 160,000 clones; more than 60% were seen once. Sequencing was performed on PBMCs. Receptors were obtained from a woman aged 45-65 years in good health and CMV-seropositive.

CDR3 residues: CASSKGDTIYSNQPQHF. In DNA form, the CDR3 reads TGCGCCAGCAGCAAGGGAGACACCATCTATAGCAATCAGCCCCAGCATTTT. The rearrangement joins TRBV5-1 to TRBJ1-5, with D uncertain. The germline V gene encodes CDR1 SGHRS and CDR2 YFSETQ. The germline V and J ends were trimmed by 4 bases and 0 bases, with 17 bases remaining between them. The CDR3 runs to 17 residues.

The chain has TRBV5-1 and TRBJ1-4; D is perhaps TRBD1 (5 bases). V lost 5 bases and J lost 0, with 23 bases in between. The CDR3 has 19 amino acids. Germline CDR1 reads SGHRS; CDR2 reads YFSETQ. The CDR3 reads CASRYETDRFLATNEKLFF. The CDR3 nucleotides read TGCGCCAGCAGATACGAAACCGACAGATTTTTAGCAACTAATGAAAAACTGTTTTTT.

The genes are TRBV5-5 and TRBJ2-7, with a weak D call TRBD1 (5 bases). The ends were cut back, 4 bases at V and 6 bases at J, with 17 bases in the middle. The CDR3 spans 14 residues. The germline gives CDR1 SGHKS, CDR2 YYEKEE (reference sequence). Here the CDR3 DNA reads TGTGCCAGCAGCCCCAGGGCGACCGTAGGCGAGCAGTACTTC. Translation: CASSPRATVGEQYF.

This clone was counted once. The CDR3 sequence: CASSFSTGSNTGELFF. The CDR3 DNA sequence: TGCGCCAGCAGCTTCTCGACAGGGTCGAACACCGGGGAGCTGTTTTTT. This chain joins TRBV5-1 and TRBJ2-2, with TRBD1 matching over 7 bases. In germline, CDR1 is SGHRS, CDR2 YFSETQ. The junction had 4 bases not matched to a gene; V was cut back by 2 bases and J by 0 bases. The CDR3 consists of 16 residues.

The chain recombines TRBV2 with TRBJ1-4, with 7 bases aligning to TRBD1. The CDR3 sequence is 19 residues long. V trimming: 7 bases; J trimming: 0 bases; junction bases outside the gene matches: 17. Germline V gene lookup returns CDR1 SNHLY and CDR2 FYNNEI. CDR3: CASTRVNPDRAATNEKLFF. The DNA for the CDR3 is TGTGCCAGCACCCGAGTGAACCCAGACAGGGCTGCAACTAATGAAAAACTGTTTTTT. Full variable domain (missing parts from reference TRBV2 and TRBJ1-4): EPEVTQTPSHQVTQMGQEVILRCVPISNHLYFYWYRQILGQKVEFLVSFYNNEISEKSEIFDDQFSVERPDGSNFTLKIRSTKLEDSAMYFCASTRVNPDRAATNEKLFFGSGTQLSVL.

V is TRBV28 and J is TRBJ2-1, with TRBD2 as a possible D gene (5 bases). The CDR3 runs to 22 residues. Trimming left V 2 bases short and J 2 bases short, with 31 bases between. Germline V gives CDR1 MDHEN, CDR2 SYDVKM. The CDR3, as DNA: TGTGCCAGCAGTTTACCTCCCCCAATATATGAAAGTAGCTACGGGACCTACAATGAGCAGTTCTTC. Translating gives CASSLPPPIYESSYGTYNEQFF.

The chain joins TRBV19 to TRBJ2-5; D might be TRBD1 (6 bases). The CDR3 totals 13 residues. In germline, CDR1 is LNHDA, CDR2 SQIVND (reference sequence). V was shortened by 9 bases and J by 2 bases, with 13 bases between the two germline ends. The CDR3 sequence is CASQGTSQETQYF. The CDR3 bases are TGTGCCAGCCAGGGGACATCTCAAGAGACCCAGTACTTC. Full variable domain (missing parts from reference TRBV19 and TRBJ2-5): DGGITQSPKYLFRKEGQNVTLSCEQNLNHDAMYWYRQDPGQGLRLIYYSQIVNDFQKGDIAEGYSVSREKKESFPLTVTSAQKNPTAFYLCASQGTSQETQYFGPGTRLLVL.

The chain recombines TRBV5-1 with TRBJ1-1, with D unresolved. This CDR3 region has 13 residues. CDR1 and CDR2 from the germline V gene are SGHRS and YFSETQ. The V gene lost 3 bases and the J gene lost 5 bases, with 11 bases spanning the gap. For the CDR3, the DNA is TGCGCCAGCAGCTGGTCGGTAGAAACTGAAGCTTTCTTT. Its protein product is CASSWSVETEAFF.

CDR3 protein: CAISGGDRPGTEAFF. The CDR3 DNA is TGTGCCATCAGTGGGGGGGACAGACCGGGCACTGAAGCTTTCTTT. The J gene is TRBJ1-1, the V gene TRBV10-3; 7 bases map to TRBD1. The CDR3 is made up of 15 amino acids. The germline CDR1 and CDR2 sequences are ENHRY and SYGVKD. V lost 4 bases to trimming and J lost 4 bases; unmatched junction nucleotides: 9.

The chain is built from TRBV4-2 and TRBJ2-1; 8 nucleotides agree with TRBD1. The CDR3 loop spans 12 amino acids. Germline V gene data show CDR1 as LGHNA and CDR2 as YNFKEQ. V trimming: 1 base; J trimming: 15 bases; junction bases outside the gene matches: 5. The CDR3 bases are TGTGCCAGCAGCCAAGCCCGGGACAGGCCGTTCTTC. It codes for CASSQARDRPFF.

The chain carries TRBV21-1 and TRBJ2-5; TRBD2, the table's D call, was not compared with the DNA. TRBV21-1 represents a pseudogene. The CDR3 covers 13 residues. The CDR3 nucleotides are TGTGCCAGCAGCAGATCCCCTCGGGAGACCCAGTACTTC. This sequence encodes CASSRSPRETQYF.

The J gene is TRBJ2-1, the V gene TRBV15, with D possibly matching TRBD2 (6 bases). This CDR3 region has 14 residues. The germline CDR1 and CDR2 sequences are LNHNV and YYDKDF (reference sequence). Trimming removed 6 bases at V and 4 bases at J, with 13 bases between. The CDR3 loop reads CATREGPAYNEQFF. DNA of the CDR3: TGTGCCACCAGGGAGGGACCGGCTTACAATGAGCAGTTCTTC.

This clone appeared once. The chain links TRBV28 to TRBJ2-7; no reliable D call. Germline V gene sequence: CDR1 MDHEN, CDR2 SYDVKM. This CDR3 has 15 amino acids. The V end was cut by 4 bases, the J end by 0 bases, with 13 bases between. As DNA, the CDR3 is TGTGCCAGCAGTTCCAGGAAAAGCCCCTCCTACGAGCAGTACTTC. Protein sequence: CASSSRKSPSYEQYF.

This clone was picked up one time. This chain links TRBV7-9 with TRBJ2-7; D is perhaps TRBD2 (6 bases). CDR3 length: 14 residues. Trimming removed 5 bases from V and 4 bases from J, with 15 bases in between. From germline, CDR1 is SEHNR and CDR2 FQNEAQ (reference sequence). The CDR3 nucleotides read TGTGCCAGCAGCCCCGCCGGGAGCCCGTACGAGCAGTACTTC. Residues: CASSPAGSPYEQYF.

The chain couples TRBV5-1 to TRBJ1-3; D possibly corresponds to TRBD1 (6 bases). The CDR3 is made up of 16 amino acids. The germline CDR1 and CDR2 sequences are SGHRS and YFSETQ. Trimming took off 4 bases at V and 2 bases at J, with 16 bases between the two ends. The CDR3 DNA is TGCGCCAGCAGCCGGACCGGGGGGGCAGCTGGAAACACCATATATTTT. It is translated as CASSRTGGAAGNTIYF.

The V gene is TRBV19, the J gene TRBJ2-1; 7 nucleotides align to TRBD2. Trimming took 6 bases from V and 12 from J; bases not matched to a gene: 5. Per germline, CDR1 LNHDA and CDR2 SQIVND (reference sequence). There are 11 residues in the CDR3. In nucleotides, the CDR3 is TGTGCCAGTAGGGCGGGAGAGGGGCAGTTCTTC. Translation gives CASRAGEGQFF.

Only one count was recorded for this clone. This chain uses TRBV6-1 with TRBJ1-4, with 9 bases lining up with TRBD1. The germline CDR1 and CDR2 sequences are MNHNS and SASEGT. The V and J ends lost 5 bases and 4 bases, in that order; junction bases with no gene match: 5. CDR3 length equals 15 residues. The CDR3 region has the DNA TGTGCCAGCAGTACTGACAGGGGGGTTAATGAAAAACTGTTTTTT. Translating it yields CASSTDRGVNEKLFF.

V and J are TRBV4-3 and TRBJ1-1; D may be TRBD1 (5 bases). CDR1 and CDR2 (germline): LGHNA, YSLEER. The V end was cut by 0 bases, the J end by 10 bases, with 9 bases between. The CDR3 sequence is 12 residues long. The CDR3 is CASSQDGQAAFF. The CDR3 DNA reads TGCGCCAGCAGCCAAGATGGACAAGCAGCTTTCTTT.

The chain employs TRBV5-4 and TRBJ2-3, with 9 bases lining up with TRBD2. CDR1 SGHNT and CDR2 YYREEE come from the germline V gene (reference sequence). This CDR3 has 16 amino acids. Trimming took 4 bases from V and 0 from J; bases not matched to a gene: 6. The CDR3: CASSRGSGGSTDTQYF. In DNA form, the CDR3 reads TGTGCCAGCAGCCGGGGTAGCGGGGGAAGCACAGATACGCAGTATTTT.

This clone was observed a single time. The chain joins TRBV29-1 to TRBJ2-7; 7 bases are shared with TRBD2. CDR3 size: 13 residues. With 4 bases clipped from V and 0 bases from J, the junction kept 3 bases outside the gene matches. Per germline, CDR1 SQVTM and CDR2 ANQGSEA. The CDR3 region is CSVGAGSSYEQYF. In DNA, the CDR3 is TGCAGCGTTGGAGCGGGGAGCTCCTACGAGCAGTACTTC.

The chain employs TRBV5-5 and TRBJ1-4, with D perhaps matching TRBD1 (6 bases). This CDR3 region has 15 residues. The V gene lost 4 bases and the J gene lost 6 bases, with 16 bases spanning the gap. Germline CDR1 SGHKS, CDR2 YYEKEE (reference sequence). In DNA, the CDR3 is TGTGCCAGCAGCCTCCAGGACAGCCGCTATGAAAAACTGTTTTTT. It translates to CASSLQDSRYEKLFF.

The chain employs TRBV9 and TRBJ2-3; 7 positions agree with TRBD2. The J segment lost 2 bases and the V segment lost 0 bases, leaving 12 bases of the junction unmatched. The germline CDR1 and CDR2 sequences are SGDLS and YYNGEE. CDR3 size: 18 residues. The CDR3 protein is CASSVGGLAGAYTDTQYF. The CDR3, as DNA: TGTGCCAGCAGCGTAGGAGGGCTGGCGGGAGCCTACACAGATACGCAGTATTTT.

V is TRBV6-6 and J is TRBJ2-1, with TRBD2 matching 8 bases. This CDR3 spans 14 amino acids. V shed 9 bases and J 5 bases; nucleotides not matched to a gene: 9. Germline V gene sequence: CDR1 MNHNY, CDR2 SVGAGI (reference sequence). The CDR3 DNA reads as TGTGCCAGTCTTATAGCCGGGGGGGACAATGAGCAGTTCTTC. This translates into CASLIAGGDNEQFF.

This chain links TRBV9 with TRBJ2-5; 8 bases are a match to TRBD2. CDR1 and CDR2 (germline): SGDLS, YYNGEE. The length of the CDR3 is 15 residues. Losses at the gene ends were 0 bases for V and 4 bases for J; bases not matched to a gene: 5. The CDR3 protein is CASSVGLSGGETQYF. The CDR3 nucleotides read TGTGCCAGCAGCGTAGGGCTCAGCGGGGGAGAGACCCAGTACTTC.

This clone appeared a few times. The chain couples TRBV5-1 to TRBJ2-3, with D perhaps matching TRBD2 (6 bases). Looked up from germline, CDR1 is SGHRS and CDR2 is YFSETQ. The V end lost 5 bases, the J end lost 6 bases, and 13 bases lay between the germline ends. The CDR3 loop spans 13 amino acids. This CDR3 is CASREGSADTQYF. The CDR3 DNA reads TGCGCCAGCAGGGAGGGTTCGGCTGATACGCAGTATTTT.

This clone was seen just once. This chain connects TRBV2 to TRBJ1-1; a possible D gene is TRBD1 (6 bases). The CDR3 length is 13 residues. V shed 6 bases and J shed 1 base, with 9 bases lying between them. Per the germline V gene, CDR1 is SNHLY and CDR2 is FYNNEI. The CDR3 DNA reads TGTGCCAGCAGGGCGGACAGGAACACTGAAGCTTTCTTT. Protein: CASRADRNTEAFF.

This chain uses TRBV5-1 with TRBJ2-3; perhaps TRBD2 as D (5 bases). CDR3 length: 16 amino acids. The V and J ends lost 1 base and 1 base respectively, with 13 bases between them. Germline lookup yields CDR1 SGHRS and CDR2 YFSETQ. CDR3 bases: TGCGCCAGCAGCTTGAGCGTCGGAGCGGGCACAGATACGCAGTATTTT. It translates to CASSLSVGAGTDTQYF.

This clone appeared a single time. The CDR3 spells CATSRGNQPQHF. The CDR3 region has the DNA TGTGCCACCTCAAGAGGCAATCAGCCCCAGCATTTT. The chain uses TRBV6-6 and TRBJ1-5, with D unclear. Germline V gene lookup returns CDR1 MNHNY and CDR2 SVGAGI (reference sequence). V was pared by 10 bases and J by 2 bases, with 9 bases between. This CDR3 has 12 residues.

The CDR3, as DNA: TGCGCCAGCAGTGGGACAGGGGTGGAGAACACTGAAGCTTTCTTT. Translation gives CASSGTGVENTEAFF. The chain joins TRBV10-1 to TRBJ1-1; 9 bases match TRBD1. CDR1 is WNHNN and CDR2 is SYGVQD in the germline V gene (reference sequence). V lost 4 bases, J lost 1 base, and 4 bases stayed unmatched. This CDR3 has 15 residues.